The clone carrying this TCR beta chain occurred once. This entry is derived from a study of blood T cell repertoires in COVID-19. About the study: Some COVID-19 samples were acute and others convalescent; all came from the United States, Italy and Spain. T cells, B-cell-depleted T cells, or PBMCs provided the cDNA or gDNA that served as material.

Trimming pared 2 bases from V and 5 bases from J, leaving 11 bases between. The germline CDR1 and CDR2 sequences are SGHRS and YFSETQ. The CDR3 runs to 14 residues. In the original analysis: From reference gene primer amplification, estimates of nucleated cell counts were derived. Generated by immunoSEQ multiplex PCR, the TCRdb table keeps only in-frame clones and is missing some. For V, J and clone size, that table is used; D and trimming come from the DNA. The sample shows 110,000 to 150,000 clones, roughly 90% of them seen only once. This clonotype was obtained from a man between 60 and 75 years old with active or convalescent COVID-19. V is TRBV5-1 and J is TRBJ1-5; D is perhaps TRBD1 (5 bases). The sample taken for sequencing was peripheral blood. The CDR3 loop is CASSFGEGDQPQHF. In DNA form, the CDR3 reads TGCGCCAGCAGCTTTGGTGAAGGGGATCAGCCCCAGCATTTT. Filled out from reference TRBV5-1 and TRBJ1-5, the complete variable domain reads KAGVTQTPRYLIKTRGQQVTLSCSPISGHRSVSWYQQTPGQGLQFLFEYFSETQRNKGNFPGRFSGRQFSNSRSEMNVSTLELGDSALYLCASSFGEGDQPQHFGDGTRLSIL.